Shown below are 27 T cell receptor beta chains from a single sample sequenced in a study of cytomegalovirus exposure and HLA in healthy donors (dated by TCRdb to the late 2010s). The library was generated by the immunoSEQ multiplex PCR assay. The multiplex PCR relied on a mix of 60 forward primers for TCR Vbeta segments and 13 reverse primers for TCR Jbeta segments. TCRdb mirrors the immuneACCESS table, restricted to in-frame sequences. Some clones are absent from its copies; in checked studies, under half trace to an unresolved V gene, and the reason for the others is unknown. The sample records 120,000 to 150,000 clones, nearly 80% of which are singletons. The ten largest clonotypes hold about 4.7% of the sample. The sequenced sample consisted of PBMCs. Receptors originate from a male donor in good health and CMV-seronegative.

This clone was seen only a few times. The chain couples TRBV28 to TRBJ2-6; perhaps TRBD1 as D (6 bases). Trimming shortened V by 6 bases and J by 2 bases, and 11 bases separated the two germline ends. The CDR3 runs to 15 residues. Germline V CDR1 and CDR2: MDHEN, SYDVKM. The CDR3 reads CASRRQVTGANVLTF. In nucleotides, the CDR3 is TGTGCCAGCAGGCGACAGGTTACTGGGGCCAACGTCCTGACTTTC. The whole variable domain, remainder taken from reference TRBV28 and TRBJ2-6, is DVKVTQSSRYLVKRTGEKVFLECVQDMDHENMFWYRQDPGLGLRLIYFSYDVKMKEKGDIPEGYSVSREKKERFSLILESASTNQTSMYLCASRRQVTGANVLTFGAGSRLTVL.

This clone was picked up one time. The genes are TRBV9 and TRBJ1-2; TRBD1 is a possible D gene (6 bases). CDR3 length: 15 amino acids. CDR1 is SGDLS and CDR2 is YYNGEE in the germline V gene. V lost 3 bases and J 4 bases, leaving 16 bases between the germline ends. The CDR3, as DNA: TGTGCCAGCAGCGGAACCACAGGGAAGGGCTATGGCTACACCTTC. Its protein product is CASSGTTGKGYGYTF.

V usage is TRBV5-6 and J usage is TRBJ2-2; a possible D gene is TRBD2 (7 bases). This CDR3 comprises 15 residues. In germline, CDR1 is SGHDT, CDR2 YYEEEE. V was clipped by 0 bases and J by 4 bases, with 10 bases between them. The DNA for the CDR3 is TGTGCCAGCAGCTTGGGTGGGGGGGCCACCGGGGAGCTGTTTTTT. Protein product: CASSLGGGATGELFF.

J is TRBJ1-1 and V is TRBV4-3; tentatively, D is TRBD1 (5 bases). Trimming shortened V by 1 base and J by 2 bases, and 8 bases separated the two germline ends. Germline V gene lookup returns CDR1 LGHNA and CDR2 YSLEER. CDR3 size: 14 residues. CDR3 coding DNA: TGCGCCAGCAGCCAAGGACAGTTCAACACTGAAGCTTTCTTT. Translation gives CASSQGQFNTEAFF.

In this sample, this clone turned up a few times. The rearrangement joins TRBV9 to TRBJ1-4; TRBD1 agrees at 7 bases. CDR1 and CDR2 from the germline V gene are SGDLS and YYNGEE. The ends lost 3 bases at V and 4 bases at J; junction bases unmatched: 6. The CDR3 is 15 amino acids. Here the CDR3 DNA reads TGTGCCAGCAGCGCCCGGGACAGCTTTAATGAAAAACTGTTTTTT. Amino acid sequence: CASSARDSFNEKLFF.

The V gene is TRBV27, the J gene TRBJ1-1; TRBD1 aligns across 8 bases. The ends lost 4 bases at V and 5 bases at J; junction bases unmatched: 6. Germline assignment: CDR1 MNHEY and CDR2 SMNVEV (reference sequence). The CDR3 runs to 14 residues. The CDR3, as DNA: TGTGCCAGCAGTTCCCCGACAGGGGTTACTGAAGCTTTCTTT. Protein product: CASSSPTGVTEAFF.

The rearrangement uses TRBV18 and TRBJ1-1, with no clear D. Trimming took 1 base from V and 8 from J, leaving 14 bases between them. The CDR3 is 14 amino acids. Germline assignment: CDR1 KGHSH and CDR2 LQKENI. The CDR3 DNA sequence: TGTGCCAGCTCACCACTCAAGGGAGAAGCCGAAGCTTTCTTT. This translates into CASSPLKGEAEAFF.

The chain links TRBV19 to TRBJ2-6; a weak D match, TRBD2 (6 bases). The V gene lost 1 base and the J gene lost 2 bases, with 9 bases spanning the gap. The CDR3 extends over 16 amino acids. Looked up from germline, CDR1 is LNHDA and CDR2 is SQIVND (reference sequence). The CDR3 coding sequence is TGTGCCAGTAGTATAGTTGGAGGGACTGGGGCCAACGTCCTGACTTTC. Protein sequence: CASSIVGGTGANVLTF.

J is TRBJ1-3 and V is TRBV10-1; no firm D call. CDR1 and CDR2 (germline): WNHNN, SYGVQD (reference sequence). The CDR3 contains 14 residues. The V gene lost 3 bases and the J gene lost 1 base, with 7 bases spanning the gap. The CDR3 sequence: CASSDPGSGNTIYF. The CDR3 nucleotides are TGCGCCAGCAGTGATCCCGGGTCTGGAAACACCATATATTTT.

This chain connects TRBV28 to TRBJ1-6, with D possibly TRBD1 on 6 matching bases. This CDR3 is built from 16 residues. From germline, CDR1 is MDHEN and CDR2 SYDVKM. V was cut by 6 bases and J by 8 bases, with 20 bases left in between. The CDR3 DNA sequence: TGTGCCAGCAGCCCCCGGGTGACAGGATCTTATTCACCCCTCCACTTT. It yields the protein CASSPRVTGSYSPLHF.

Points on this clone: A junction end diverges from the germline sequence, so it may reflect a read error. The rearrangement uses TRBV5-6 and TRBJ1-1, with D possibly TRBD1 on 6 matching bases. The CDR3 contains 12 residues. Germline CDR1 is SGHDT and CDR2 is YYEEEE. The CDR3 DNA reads TGTGCCAGCAGCTTCCGGGACACAGAAGCTTTCTTT. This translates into CASSFRDTEAFF.

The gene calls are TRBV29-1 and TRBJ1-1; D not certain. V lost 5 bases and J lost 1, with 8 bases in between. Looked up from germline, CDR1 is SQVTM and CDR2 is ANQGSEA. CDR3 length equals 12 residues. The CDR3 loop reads CSVSLRNTEAFF. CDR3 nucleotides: TGCAGCGTTAGTCTAAGGAACACTGAAGCTTTCTTT.

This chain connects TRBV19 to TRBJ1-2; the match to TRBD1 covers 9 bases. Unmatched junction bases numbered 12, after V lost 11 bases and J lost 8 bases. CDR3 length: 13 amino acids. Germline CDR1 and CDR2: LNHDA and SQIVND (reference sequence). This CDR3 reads CASTTGQGGGYTF. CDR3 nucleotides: TGTGCCTCTACCACGGGACAGGGCGGGGGCTACACCTTC.

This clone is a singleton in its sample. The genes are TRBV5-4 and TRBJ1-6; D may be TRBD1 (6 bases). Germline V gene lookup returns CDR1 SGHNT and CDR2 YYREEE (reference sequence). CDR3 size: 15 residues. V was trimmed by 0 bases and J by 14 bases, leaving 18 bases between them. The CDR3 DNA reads TGTGCCAGCAGCTTGGCCAGGGGCGGTTTAGGGACCCTCCACTTT. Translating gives CASSLARGGLGTLHF.

The CDR3 region has the DNA TGTGCCAGCAGCTTAGATCCGAGCAGGACTGAAGCTTTCTTT. The encoded protein is CASSLDPSRTEAFF. This chain uses TRBV11-2 with TRBJ1-1, with D unresolved. V was cut by 0 bases and J by 5 bases, with 10 bases left in between. The germline gives CDR1 SGHAT, CDR2 FQNNGV. The CDR3 is 14 amino acids. The full variable domain, its missing parts supplied by reference TRBV11-2 and TRBJ1-1, is EAGVAQSPRYKIIEKRQSVAFWCNPISGHATLYWYQQILGQGPKLLIQFQNNGVVDDSQLPKDRFSAERLKGVDSTLKIQPAKLEDSAVYLCASSLDPSRTEAFFGQGTRLTVV.

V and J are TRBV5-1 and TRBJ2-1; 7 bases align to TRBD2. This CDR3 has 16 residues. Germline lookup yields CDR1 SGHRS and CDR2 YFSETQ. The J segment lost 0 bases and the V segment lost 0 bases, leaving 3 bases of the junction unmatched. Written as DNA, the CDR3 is TGCGCCAGCAGCTTGGTCCGCGGGAGCTCCTACAATGAGCAGTTCTTC. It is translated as CASSLVRGSSYNEQFF.

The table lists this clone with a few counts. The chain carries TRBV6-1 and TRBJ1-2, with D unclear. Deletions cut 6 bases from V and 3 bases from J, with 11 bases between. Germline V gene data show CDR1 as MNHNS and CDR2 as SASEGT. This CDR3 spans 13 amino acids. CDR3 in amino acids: CASSRSGDYGYTF. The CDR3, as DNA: TGTGCCAGCAGCCGATCCGGGGACTATGGCTACACCTTC.

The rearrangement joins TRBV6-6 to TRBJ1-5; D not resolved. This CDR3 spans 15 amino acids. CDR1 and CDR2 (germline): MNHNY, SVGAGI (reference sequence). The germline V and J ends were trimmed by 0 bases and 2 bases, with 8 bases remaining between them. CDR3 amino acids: CASSYSDGGNQPQHF. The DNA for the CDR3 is TGTGCCAGCAGTTACTCGGACGGGGGCAATCAGCCCCAGCATTTT.

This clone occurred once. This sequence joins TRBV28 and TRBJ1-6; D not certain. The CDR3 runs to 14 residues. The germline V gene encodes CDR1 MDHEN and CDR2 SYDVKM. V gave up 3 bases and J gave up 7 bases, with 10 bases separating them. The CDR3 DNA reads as TGTGCCAGCAGTTTCGGACTGACAAATTCACCCCTCCACTTT. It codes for CASSFGLTNSPLHF.

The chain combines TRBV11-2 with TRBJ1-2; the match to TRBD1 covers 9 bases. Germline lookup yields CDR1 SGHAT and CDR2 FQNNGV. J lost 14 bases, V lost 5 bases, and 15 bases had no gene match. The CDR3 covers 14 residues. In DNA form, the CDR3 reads TGTGCCAGCAGCAACCCGGGACAGGGACCCCCCGGTACCTTC. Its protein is CASSNPGQGPPGTF. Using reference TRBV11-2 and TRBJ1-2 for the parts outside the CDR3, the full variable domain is EAGVAQSPRYKIIEKRQSVAFWCNPISGHATLYWYQQILGQGPKLLIQFQNNGVVDDSQLPKDRFSAERLKGVDSTLKIQPAKLEDSAVYLCASSNPGQGPPGTFGSGTRLTVV.

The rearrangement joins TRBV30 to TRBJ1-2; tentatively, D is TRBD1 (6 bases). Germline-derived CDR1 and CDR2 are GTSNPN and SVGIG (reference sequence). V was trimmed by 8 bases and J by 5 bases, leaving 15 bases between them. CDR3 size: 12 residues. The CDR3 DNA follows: TGTGCCAACGGCAGGGGCAGGTATGGCTACACCTTC. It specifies CANGRGRYGYTF. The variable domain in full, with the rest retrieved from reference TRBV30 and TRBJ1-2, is SQTIHQWPATLVQPVGSPLSLECTVEGTSNPNLYWYRQAAGRGLQLLFYSVGIGQISSEVPQNLSASRPQDRQFILSSKKLLLSDSGFYLCANGRGRYGYTFGSGTRLTVV.

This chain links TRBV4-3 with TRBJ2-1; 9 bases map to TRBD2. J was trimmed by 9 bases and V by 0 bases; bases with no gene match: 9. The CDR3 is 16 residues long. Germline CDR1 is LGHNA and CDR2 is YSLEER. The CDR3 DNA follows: TGCGCCAGCAGCCAAGATTTGCGGGGGGGTGGCGGTGAGCAGTTCTTC. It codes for CASSQDLRGGGGEQFF.

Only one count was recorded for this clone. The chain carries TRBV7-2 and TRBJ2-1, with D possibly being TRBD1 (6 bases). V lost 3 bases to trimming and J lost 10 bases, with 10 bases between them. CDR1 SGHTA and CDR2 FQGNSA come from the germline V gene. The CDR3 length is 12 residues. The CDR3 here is CASSFRGREQFF. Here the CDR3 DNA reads TGTGCCAGCAGCTTCAGGGGCAGGGAGCAGTTCTTC.

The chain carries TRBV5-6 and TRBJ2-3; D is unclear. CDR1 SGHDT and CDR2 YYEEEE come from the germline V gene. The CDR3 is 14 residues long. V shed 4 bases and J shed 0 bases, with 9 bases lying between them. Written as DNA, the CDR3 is TGTGCCAGCAGCACCGGTACTAGCACAGATACGCAGTATTTT. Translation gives CASSTGTSTDTQYF. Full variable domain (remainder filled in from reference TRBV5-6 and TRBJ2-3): DAGVTQSPTHLIKTRGQQVTLRCSPKSGHDTVSWYQQALGQGPQFIFQYYEEEERQRGNFPDRFSGHQFPNYSSELNVNALLLGDSALYLCASSTGTSTDTQYFGPGTRLTVL.

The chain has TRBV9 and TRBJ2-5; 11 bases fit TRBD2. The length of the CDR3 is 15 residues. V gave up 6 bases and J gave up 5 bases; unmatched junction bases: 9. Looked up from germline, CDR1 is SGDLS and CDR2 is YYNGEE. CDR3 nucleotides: TGTGCCAGCACCACTACTAGCGGGGGTCAGGAGACCCAGTACTTC. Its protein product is CASTTTSGGQETQYF.

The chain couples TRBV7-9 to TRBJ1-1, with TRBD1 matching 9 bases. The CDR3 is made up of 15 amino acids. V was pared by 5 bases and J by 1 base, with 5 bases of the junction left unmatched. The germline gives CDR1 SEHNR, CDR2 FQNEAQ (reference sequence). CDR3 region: CASSQTGGANTEAFF. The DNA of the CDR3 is TGTGCCAGCAGCCAAACAGGGGGCGCGAACACTGAAGCTTTCTTT.

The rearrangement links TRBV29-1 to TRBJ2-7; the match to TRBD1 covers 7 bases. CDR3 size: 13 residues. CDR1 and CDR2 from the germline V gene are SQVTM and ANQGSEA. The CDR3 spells CSAYTQGSYEQYF. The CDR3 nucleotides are TGCAGTGCTTACACACAGGGGTCCTACGAGCAGTACTTC.